This record covers a single T cell receptor (beta chain). Profiling relied on immunoSEQ multiplex PCR, and the TCRdb table lists in-frame clones only, not all of them. The sample carries tens of thousands of clones, 87% recorded once. CDR1 and CDR2 from the germline V gene are LGHNA and YNFKEQ. V dropped 3 bases and J dropped 10 bases, with 10 bases sitting between them. This CDR3 spans 13 amino acids. This entry is derived from a study of blood T cell repertoires in COVID-19. Sequencing was carried out using peripheral blood. The TCR was taken from a man between 25 and 39 years old with acute or convalescent COVID-19. V usage is TRBV4-2 and J usage is TRBJ1-6, with unresolved D. CDR3 in DNA: TGTGCCAGCAGCCAGGATTCGGGATCACCCCTCCACTTT. Protein product: CASSQDSGSPLHF.